Sequencing of this T cell receptor (beta chain) was carried out in a study of blood T cell repertoires in COVID-19. Study-wide background: PBMCs, B-cell-depleted T cells, or T cells were the source of the cDNA or gDNA that made up the material.

In germline, CDR1 is PRHDT, CDR2 FYEKMQ (reference sequence). The CDR3 is 14 amino acids. V was shortened by 0 bases and J by 5 bases, with 10 bases between the two germline ends. The assay was immunoSEQ multiplex PCR, and TCRdb's table has in-frame clones only and misses some. This table holds 120,000 to 150,000 clones, about 85% found once. This clone was recorded once. Recovery among Cohort 3 donors was established by two negative PCRs, clearance, or symptom resolution. The V and J genes are TRBV13 and TRBJ1-2, with D unclear. Sequencing used PBMCs or T cells enriched from blood (not recorded which). This clonotype was sampled from a woman aged 40 to 50 who had recovered from COVID-19. The CDR3 reads CASSLGAGSYGYTF. CDR3 coding DNA: TGTGCCAGCAGCTTAGGGGCAGGCAGTTATGGCTACACCTTC.